This T cell receptor beta chain derives from a study of blood T cell repertoires in COVID-19. Assay: immunoSEQ multiplex PCR; the TCRdb copy retains only in-frame clones and omits some. The table records 310,000 or so clones, 80% to 90% of them present only once. This CDR3 contains 17 residues. Membership in each cohort depended on participant-reported clinical history. The clonotype was recovered from a woman between 18 and 30 years old who had recovered from COVID-19. The sequencing sample was made of PBMCs or T cells enriched from blood (not recorded which). The J gene is TRBJ1-4, the V gene TRBV21-1; no DNA check was done on the table's D call, TRBD1. TRBV21-1 represents a pseudogene. The CDR3 is CASSKDRLGRVGEKLFF. As DNA, the CDR3 is TGTGCCAGCAGCAAAGATCGGCTAGGCAGGGTAGGCGAAAAACTGTTTTTT.